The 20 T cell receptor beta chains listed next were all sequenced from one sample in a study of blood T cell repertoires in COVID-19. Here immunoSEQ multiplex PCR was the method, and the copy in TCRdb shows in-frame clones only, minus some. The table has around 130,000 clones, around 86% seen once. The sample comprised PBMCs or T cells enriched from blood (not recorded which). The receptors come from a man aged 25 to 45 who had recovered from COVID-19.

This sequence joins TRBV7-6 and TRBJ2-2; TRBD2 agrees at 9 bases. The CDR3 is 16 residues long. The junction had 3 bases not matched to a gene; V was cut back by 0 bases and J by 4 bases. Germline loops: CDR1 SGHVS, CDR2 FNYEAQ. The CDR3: CASSLASGGPTGELFF. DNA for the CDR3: TGTGCCAGCAGCTTAGCGAGCGGGGGGCCCACCGGGGAGCTGTTTTTT.

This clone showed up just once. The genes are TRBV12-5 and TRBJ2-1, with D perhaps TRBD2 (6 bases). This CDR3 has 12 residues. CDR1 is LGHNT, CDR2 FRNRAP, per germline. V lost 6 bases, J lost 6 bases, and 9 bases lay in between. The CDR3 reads CASGATSNEQFF. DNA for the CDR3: TGTGCTAGTGGCGCGACTAGCAATGAGCAGTTCTTC. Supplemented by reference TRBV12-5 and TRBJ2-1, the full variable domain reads DARVTQTPRHKVTEMGQEVTMRCQPILGHNTVFWYRQTMMQGLELLAYFRNRAPLDDSGMPKDRFSAEMPDATLATLKIQPSEPRDSAVYFCASGATSNEQFFGPGTRLTVL.

The CDR3 bases are TGTGCCAGCAGTTTATATGCCGGCGGGAGTACCTACAATGAGCAGTTCTTC. Translating gives CASSLYAGGSTYNEQFF. This chain connects TRBV28 to TRBJ2-1; 7 positions match TRBD2. The CDR3 spans 17 residues. J gave up 2 bases and V 1 base, and 8 bases lay outside the gene matches. Germline V lookup: CDR1 MDHEN, CDR2 SYDVKM.

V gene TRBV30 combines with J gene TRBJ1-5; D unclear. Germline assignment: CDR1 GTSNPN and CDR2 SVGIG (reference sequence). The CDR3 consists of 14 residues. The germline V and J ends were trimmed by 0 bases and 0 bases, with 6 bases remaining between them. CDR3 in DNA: TGTGCCTGGAGTGTCCGGGATAGCAATCAGCCCCAGCATTTT. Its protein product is CAWSVRDSNQPQHF.

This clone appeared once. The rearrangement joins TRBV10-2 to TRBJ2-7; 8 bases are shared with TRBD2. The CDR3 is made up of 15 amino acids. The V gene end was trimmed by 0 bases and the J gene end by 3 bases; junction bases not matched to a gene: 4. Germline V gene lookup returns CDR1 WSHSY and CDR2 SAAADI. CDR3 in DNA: TGCGCCAGCAGTGAGTCGCGGGGGGCTGGCTACGAGCAGTACGTC. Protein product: CASSESRGAGYEQYV.

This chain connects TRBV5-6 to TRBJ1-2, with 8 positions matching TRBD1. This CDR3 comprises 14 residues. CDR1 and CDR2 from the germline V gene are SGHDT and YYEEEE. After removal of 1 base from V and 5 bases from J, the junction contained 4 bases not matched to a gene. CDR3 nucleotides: TGTGCCAGCAGCTTGCAGGACAGGGTATATGGCTACACCTTC. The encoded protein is CASSLQDRVYGYTF.

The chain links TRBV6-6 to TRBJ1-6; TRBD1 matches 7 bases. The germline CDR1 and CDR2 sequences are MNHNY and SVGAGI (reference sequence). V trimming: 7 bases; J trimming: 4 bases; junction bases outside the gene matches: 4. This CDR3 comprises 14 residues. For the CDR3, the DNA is TGTGCCAGCACCCTGACAGGGTATAATTCACCCCTCCACTTT. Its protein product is CASTLTGYNSPLHF.

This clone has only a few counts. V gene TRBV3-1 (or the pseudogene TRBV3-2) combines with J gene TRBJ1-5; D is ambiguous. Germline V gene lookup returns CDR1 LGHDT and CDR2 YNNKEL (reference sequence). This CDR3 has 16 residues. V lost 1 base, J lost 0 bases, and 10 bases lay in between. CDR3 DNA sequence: TGTGCCAGCAGCCAAGGGGCCGGAAATAGCAATCAGCCCCAGCATTTT. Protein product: CASSQGAGNSNQPQHF.

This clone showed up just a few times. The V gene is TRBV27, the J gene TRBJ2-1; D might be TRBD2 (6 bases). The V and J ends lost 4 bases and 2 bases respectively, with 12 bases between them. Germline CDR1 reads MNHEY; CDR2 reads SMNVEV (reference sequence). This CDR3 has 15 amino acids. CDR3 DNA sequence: TGTGCCAGCAGTTGGGGCGGGGAACCCTACAATGAGCAGTTCTTC. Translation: CASSWGGEPYNEQFF.

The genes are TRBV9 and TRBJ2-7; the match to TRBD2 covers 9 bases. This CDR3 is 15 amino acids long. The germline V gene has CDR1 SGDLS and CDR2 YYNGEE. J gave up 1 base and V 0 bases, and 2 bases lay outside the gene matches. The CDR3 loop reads CASSVGSGSSYEQYF. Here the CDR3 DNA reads TGTGCCAGCAGCGTAGGTAGCGGGAGTTCCTACGAGCAGTACTTC. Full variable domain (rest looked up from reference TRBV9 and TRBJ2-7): DSGVTQTPKHLITATGQRVTLRCSPRSGDLSVYWYQQSLDQGLQFLIQYYNGEERAKGNILERFSAQQFPDLHSELNLSSLELGDSALYFCASSVGSGSSYEQYFGPGTRLTVT.

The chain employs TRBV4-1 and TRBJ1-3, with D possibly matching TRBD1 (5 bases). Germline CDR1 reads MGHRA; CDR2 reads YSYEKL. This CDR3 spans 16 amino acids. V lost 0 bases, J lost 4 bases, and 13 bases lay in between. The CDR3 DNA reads TGCGCCAGCAGCCAAGATCCCGCTCAGGGCGGAAACACCATATATTTT. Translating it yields CASSQDPAQGGNTIYF.

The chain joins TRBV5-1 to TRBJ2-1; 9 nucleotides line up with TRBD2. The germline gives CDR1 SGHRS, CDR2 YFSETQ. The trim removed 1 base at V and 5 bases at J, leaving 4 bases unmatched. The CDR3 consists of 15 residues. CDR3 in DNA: TGCGCCAGCAGCTTGTTAGCGGGGGCCCACAATGAGCAGTTCTTC. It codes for CASSLLAGAHNEQFF.

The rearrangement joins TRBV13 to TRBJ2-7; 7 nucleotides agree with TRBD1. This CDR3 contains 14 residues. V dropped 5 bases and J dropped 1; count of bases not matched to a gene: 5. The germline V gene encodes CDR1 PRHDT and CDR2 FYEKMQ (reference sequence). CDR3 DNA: TGTGCCAGCAGCGCGAGGACAGGATCCTACGAGCAGTACTTC. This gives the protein CASSARTGSYEQYF.

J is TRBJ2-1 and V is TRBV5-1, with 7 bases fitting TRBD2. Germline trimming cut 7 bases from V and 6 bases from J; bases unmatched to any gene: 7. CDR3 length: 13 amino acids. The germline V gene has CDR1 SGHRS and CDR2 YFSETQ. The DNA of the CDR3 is TGCGCCAGCGGCGGGGACTACCCCAATGAGCAGTTCTTC. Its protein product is CASGGDYPNEQFF.

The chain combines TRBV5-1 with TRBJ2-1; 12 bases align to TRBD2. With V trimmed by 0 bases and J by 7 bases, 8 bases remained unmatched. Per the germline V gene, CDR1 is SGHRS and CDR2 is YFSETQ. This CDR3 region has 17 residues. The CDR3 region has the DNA TGCGCCAGCAGCTTGGAGACGACTAGCGGGAGCGGAAATGAGCAGTTCTTC. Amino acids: CASSLETTSGSGNEQFF.

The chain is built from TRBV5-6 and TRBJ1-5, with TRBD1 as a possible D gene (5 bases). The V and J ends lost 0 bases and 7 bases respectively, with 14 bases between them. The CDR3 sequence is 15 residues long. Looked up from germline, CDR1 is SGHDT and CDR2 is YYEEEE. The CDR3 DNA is TGTGCCAGCAGCTTGGGTGGGGCAGGGTGGCAGCCCCAGCATTTT. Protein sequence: CASSLGGAGWQPQHF.

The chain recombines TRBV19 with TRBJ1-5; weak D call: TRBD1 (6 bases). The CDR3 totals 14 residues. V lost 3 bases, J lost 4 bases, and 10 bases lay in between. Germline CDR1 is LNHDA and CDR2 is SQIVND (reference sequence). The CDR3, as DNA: TGTGCCAGTAGTATTCAGGGGACGAATCAGCCCCAGCATTTT. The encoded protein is CASSIQGTNQPQHF.

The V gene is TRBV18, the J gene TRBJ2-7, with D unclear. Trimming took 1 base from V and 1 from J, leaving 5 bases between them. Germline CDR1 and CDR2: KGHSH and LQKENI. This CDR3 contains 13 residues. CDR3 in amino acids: CASSPLGSYEQYF. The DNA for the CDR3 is TGTGCCAGCTCACCACTCGGGTCCTACGAGCAGTACTTC.

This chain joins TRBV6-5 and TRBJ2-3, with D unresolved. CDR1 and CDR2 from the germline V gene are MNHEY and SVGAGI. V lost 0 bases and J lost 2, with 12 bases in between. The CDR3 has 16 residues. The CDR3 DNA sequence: TGTGCCAGCAGTTACTCTCTCCTTTCTCCCACAGATACGCAGTATTTT. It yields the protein CASSYSLLSPTDTQYF.

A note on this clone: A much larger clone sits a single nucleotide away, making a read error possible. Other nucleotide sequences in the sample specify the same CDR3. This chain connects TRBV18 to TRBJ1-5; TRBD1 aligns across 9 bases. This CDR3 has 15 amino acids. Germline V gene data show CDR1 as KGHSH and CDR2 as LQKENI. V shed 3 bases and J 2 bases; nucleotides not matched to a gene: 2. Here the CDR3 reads CASSPDRGGNQPQHF. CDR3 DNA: TGTGCCAGCTCACCGGACAGGGGTGGCAATCAGCCCCAGCATTTT.